This T cell receptor (beta chain) was sequenced for a study of identical twins. Regarding the study as a whole: Excess twin sharing in beta out-of-frame sequences was weaker. A partial confounding effect on zero-insertion analyses could come from invariant MAIT and iNKT cells.

As to this clonotype: The antigen is undetermined.

It was template switching that added a universal primer site, and there were unique molecular identifiers on the cDNA. Using its own MiXCR run on the 5' RACE reads, TCRdb lists one record per CDR3 protein. The repertoire includes 1.5 million to 2 million distinct CDR3 sequences, more than 30% of them detected once, and about 0.25% sits in the top ten. Healthy Caucasians supplied all donations. In germline, CDR1 is DFQATT, CDR2 SNEGSKA (reference sequence). CDR3 length: 10 amino acids. With 5 bases removed from V and 7 bases from J, the gap between germline ends came to 6 bases. This TCR derives from a newborn girl in good health. The chain carries TRBV20-1 and TRBJ2-1, with D unclear. Sample: cord blood. The CDR3 nucleotides are TGCAGTGCTTTGGAAAATGAGCAGTTCTTC. Amino acid sequence: CSALENEQFF.